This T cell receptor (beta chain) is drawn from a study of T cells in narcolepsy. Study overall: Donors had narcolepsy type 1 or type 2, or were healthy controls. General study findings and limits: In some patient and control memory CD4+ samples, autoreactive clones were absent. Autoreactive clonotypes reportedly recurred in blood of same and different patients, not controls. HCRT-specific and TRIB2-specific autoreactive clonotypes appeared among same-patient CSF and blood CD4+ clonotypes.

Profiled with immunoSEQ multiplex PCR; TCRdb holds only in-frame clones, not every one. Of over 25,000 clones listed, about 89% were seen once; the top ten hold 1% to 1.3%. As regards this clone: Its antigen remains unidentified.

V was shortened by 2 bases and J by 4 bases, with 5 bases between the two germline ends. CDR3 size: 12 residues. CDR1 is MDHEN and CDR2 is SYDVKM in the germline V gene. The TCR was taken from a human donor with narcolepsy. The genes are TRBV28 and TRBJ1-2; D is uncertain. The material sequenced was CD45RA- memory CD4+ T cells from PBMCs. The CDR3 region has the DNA TGTGCCAGCAGTTTAGGCAGCTATGGCTACACCTTC. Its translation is CASSLGSYGYTF.